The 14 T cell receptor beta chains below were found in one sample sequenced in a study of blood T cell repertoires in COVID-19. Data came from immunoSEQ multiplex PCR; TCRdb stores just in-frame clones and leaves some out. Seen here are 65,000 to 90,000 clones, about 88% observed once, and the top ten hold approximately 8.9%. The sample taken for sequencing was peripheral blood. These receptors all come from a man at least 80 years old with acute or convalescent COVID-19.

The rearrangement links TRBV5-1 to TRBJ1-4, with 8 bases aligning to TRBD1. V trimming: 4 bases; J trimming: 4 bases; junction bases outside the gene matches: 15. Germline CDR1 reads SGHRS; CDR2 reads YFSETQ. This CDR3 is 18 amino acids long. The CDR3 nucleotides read TGCGCCAGCAGCGCCTCGACAAGAGGGACAGGTGATAATGAAAAACTGTTTTTT. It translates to CASSASTRGTGDNEKLFF.

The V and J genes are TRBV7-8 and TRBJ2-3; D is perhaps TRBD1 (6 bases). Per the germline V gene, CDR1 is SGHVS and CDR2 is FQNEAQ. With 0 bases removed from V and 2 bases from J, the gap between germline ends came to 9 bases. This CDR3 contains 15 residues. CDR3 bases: TGTGCCAGCAGCTTAGCACGACAGGTCACAGATACGCAGTATTTT. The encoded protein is CASSLARQVTDTQYF.

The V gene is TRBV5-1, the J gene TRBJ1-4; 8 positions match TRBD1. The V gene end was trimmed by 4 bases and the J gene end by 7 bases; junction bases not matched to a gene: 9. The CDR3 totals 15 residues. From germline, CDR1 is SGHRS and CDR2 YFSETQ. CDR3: CASSVQGAEGEKLFF. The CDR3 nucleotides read TGCGCCAGCAGCGTCCAGGGGGCAGAGGGTGAAAAACTGTTTTTT.

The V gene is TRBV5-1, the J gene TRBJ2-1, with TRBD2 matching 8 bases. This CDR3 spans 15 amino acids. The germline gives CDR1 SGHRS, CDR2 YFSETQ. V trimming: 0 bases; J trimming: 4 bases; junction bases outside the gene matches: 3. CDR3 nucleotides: TGCGCCAGCAGCTTGGTGAGCGGGAGATACAATGAGCAGTTCTTC. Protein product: CASSLVSGRYNEQFF. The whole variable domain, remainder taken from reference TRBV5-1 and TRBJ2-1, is KAGVTQTPRYLIKTRGQQVTLSCSPISGHRSVSWYQQTPGQGLQFLFEYFSETQRNKGNFPGRFSGRQFSNSRSEMNVSTLELGDSALYLCASSLVSGRYNEQFFGPGTRLTVL.

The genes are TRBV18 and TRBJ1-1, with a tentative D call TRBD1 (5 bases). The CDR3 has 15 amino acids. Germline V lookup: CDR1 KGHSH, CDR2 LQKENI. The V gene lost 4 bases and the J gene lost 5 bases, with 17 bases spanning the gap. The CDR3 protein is CASSLQETVVTEAFF. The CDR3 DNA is TGTGCCAGCTCACTACAAGAGACAGTAGTAACTGAAGCTTTCTTT.

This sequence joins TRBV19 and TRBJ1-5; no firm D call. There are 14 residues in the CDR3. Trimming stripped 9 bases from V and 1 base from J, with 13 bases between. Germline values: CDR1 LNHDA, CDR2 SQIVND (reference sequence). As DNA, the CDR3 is TGTGCCAGACCCTTCCACGGGAGCAATCAGCCCCAGCATTTT. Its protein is CARPFHGSNQPQHF.

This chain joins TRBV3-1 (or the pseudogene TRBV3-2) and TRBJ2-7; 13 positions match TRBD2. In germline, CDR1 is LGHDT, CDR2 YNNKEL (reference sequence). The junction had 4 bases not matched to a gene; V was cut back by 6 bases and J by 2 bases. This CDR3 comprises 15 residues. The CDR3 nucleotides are TGTGCCAGCAGTCCTACTAGCGGGGGGGCCTACGAGCAGTACTTC. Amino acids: CASSPTSGGAYEQYF.

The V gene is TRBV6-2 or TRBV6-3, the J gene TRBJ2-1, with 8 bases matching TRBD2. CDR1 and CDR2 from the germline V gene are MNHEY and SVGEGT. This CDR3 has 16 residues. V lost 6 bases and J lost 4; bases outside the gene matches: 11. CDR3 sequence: CASSPTTSGPYNEQFF. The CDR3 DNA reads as TGTGCCAGCAGCCCTACCACTAGCGGACCTTACAATGAGCAGTTCTTC.

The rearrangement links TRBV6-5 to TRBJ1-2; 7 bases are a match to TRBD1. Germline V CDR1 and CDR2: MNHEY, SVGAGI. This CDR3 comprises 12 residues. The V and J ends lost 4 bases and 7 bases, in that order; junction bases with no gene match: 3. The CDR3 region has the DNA TGTGCCAGCAGTTCGACAGGGACTGGCTACACCTTC. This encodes CASSSTGTGYTF.

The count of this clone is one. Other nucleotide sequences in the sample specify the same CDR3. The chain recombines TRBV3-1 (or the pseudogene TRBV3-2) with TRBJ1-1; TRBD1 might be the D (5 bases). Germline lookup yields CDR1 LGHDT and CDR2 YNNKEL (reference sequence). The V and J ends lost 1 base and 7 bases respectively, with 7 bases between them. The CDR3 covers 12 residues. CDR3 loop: CASSQAQGEAFF. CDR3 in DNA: TGTGCCAGCAGCCAAGCGCAGGGTGAAGCTTTCTTT.

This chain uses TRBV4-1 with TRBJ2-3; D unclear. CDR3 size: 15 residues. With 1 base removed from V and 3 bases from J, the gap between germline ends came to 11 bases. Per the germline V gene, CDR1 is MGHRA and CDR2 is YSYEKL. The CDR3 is CASSQVIAKTDTQYF. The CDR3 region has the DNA TGCGCCAGCAGCCAAGTGATAGCCAAGACAGATACGCAGTATTTT.

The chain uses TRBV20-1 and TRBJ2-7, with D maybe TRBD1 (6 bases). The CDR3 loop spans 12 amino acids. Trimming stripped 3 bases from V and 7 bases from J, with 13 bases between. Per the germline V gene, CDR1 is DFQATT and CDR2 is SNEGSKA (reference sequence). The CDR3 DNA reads TGCAGTGCTAGTGAGGCAGGGGTTGAGCAGTACTTC. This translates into CSASEAGVEQYF.

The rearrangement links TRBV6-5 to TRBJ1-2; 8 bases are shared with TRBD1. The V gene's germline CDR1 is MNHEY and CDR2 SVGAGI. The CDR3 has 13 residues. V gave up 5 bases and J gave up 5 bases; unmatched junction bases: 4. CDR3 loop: CASSPGQAYGYTF. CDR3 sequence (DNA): TGTGCCAGCAGTCCGGGACAGGCGTATGGCTACACCTTC.

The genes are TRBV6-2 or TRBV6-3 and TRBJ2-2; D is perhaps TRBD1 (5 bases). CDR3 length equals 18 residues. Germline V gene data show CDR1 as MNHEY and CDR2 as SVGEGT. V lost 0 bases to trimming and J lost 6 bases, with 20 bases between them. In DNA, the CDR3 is TGTGCCAGCAGTTACTCGAGTAGGGGTTTATCGGTCGCCGGGGAGCTGTTTTTT. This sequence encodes CASSYSSRGLSVAGELFF.